This T cell receptor beta chain was sequenced during a study of response to subunit inactivated influenza vaccine. V lost 5 bases and J lost 0; bases outside the gene matches: 7. CDR3 length: 16 amino acids. The germline V gene encodes CDR1 SGHRS and CDR2 YFSETQ. TCRdb reprocessed the RT-PCR reads via MiXCR and lists one record per CDR3 protein. The data contain 500,000 or so distinct CDR3 sequences, roughly 9.8% of them singletons. A few counts support this clonotype. Sequenced here: PBMCs from blood, sampled roughly 48 days after vaccination. V gene TRBV5-1 combines with J gene TRBJ1-1, with TRBD1 matching 10 bases. The receptor was derived from a man aged 50-60 years who received an inactivated influenza vaccine. The DNA of the CDR3 is TGCGCCAGCAGAAGGGACAGGGGACCAATGAACACTGAAGCTTTCTTT. Translating gives CASRRDRGPMNTEAFF.